Each of the 25 T cell receptor beta chains below was sequenced from the same sample in a study of response to subunit inactivated influenza vaccine. TCRdb redid the calling of the RT-PCR reads with MiXCR, one entry per CDR3 protein. The table shows 500,000 to 550,000 distinct CDR3 sequences, with less than 10% occurring only once. This specimen was PBMCs from blood, taken less than 30 months after vaccination. These receptors were obtained from a man in his fifties or sixties who received an inactivated influenza vaccine.

The chain couples TRBV12-3 or TRBV12-4 to TRBJ1-3; 11 nucleotides match TRBD1. The junction had 10 bases not matched to a gene; V was cut back by 2 bases and J by 4 bases. The CDR3 runs to 18 residues. The CDR3 sequence: CASSLKGTGGARGNTIYF. CDR3 DNA sequence: TGTGCCAGCAGTTTAAAGGGGACAGGGGGAGCGAGAGGAAACACCATATATTTT.

The table lists this clonotype with a few counts. The chain links TRBV18 to TRBJ2-3; a possible D gene is TRBD1 (6 bases). Trimming shortened V by 5 bases and J by 2 bases, and 11 bases separated the two germline ends. CDR3 length: 14 residues. CDR1 and CDR2 from the germline V gene are KGHSH and LQKENI. The CDR3 region has the DNA TGTGCCAGCTCATTCGACAGGCTCACAGATACGCAGTATTTT. Amino acids: CASSFDRLTDTQYF.

This clonotype was detected only a few times. V gene TRBV27 combines with J gene TRBJ1-6; no firm D call. In germline, CDR1 is MNHEY, CDR2 SMNVEV (reference sequence). The CDR3 is made up of 13 amino acids. Trimming stripped 5 bases from V and 7 bases from J, with 9 bases between. The CDR3 is CASSPLTNSPLHF. The DNA of the CDR3 is TGTGCCAGCAGTCCTCTGACGAATTCACCCCTCCACTTT.

In its sample, this clonotype was seen a few times. The chain combines TRBV4-1 with TRBJ2-1; a weak D match, TRBD1 (6 bases). Germline V gene sequence: CDR1 MGHRA, CDR2 YSYEKL. V was cut by 1 base and J by 12 bases, with 10 bases left in between. This CDR3 has 12 amino acids. The CDR3 DNA is TGCGCCAGCAGCCAAGGAGGGGGTGGGCAGTTCTTC. Translated: CASSQGGGGQFF.

This clonotype turned up a few times. The genes are TRBV20-1 and TRBJ2-3; 11 positions match TRBD2. Germline V gene lookup returns CDR1 DFQATT and CDR2 SNEGSKA (reference sequence). The CDR3 spans 15 residues. V was pared by 3 bases and J by 2 bases, with 4 bases of the junction left unmatched. The CDR3 region is CSARRTSGYTDTQYF. DNA of the CDR3: TGCAGTGCTAGGAGGACTAGCGGGTACACAGATACGCAGTATTTT.

This clonotype has more than one count but fewer than ten. The J gene is TRBJ2-7, the V gene TRBV7-2; 7 positions agree with TRBD1. Germline trimming cut 7 bases from V and 0 bases from J; bases unmatched to any gene: 6. The CDR3 extends over 14 amino acids. Germline V lookup: CDR1 SGHTA, CDR2 FQGNSA. The CDR3 here is CASTLDRPSYEQYF. DNA of the CDR3: TGTGCCAGCACCTTGGACAGGCCCTCCTACGAGCAGTACTTC.

The genes are TRBV5-1 and TRBJ2-3; TRBD1 matches at 8 bases. The CDR3 totals 15 residues. Per the germline V gene, CDR1 is SGHRS and CDR2 is YFSETQ. V trimming: 4 bases; J trimming: 1 base; junction bases outside the gene matches: 5. In DNA, the CDR3 is TGCGCCAGCAGCCGGATGACAGGGGGCACAGATACGCAGTATTTT. Translation: CASSRMTGGTDTQYF.

This clonotype was counted only a few times. The V and J genes are TRBV18 and TRBJ1-1; the D is unclear. Germline assignment: CDR1 KGHSH and CDR2 LQKENI. Trimming cost V 4 bases and J 9 bases, with 9 bases left between them. CDR3 size: 11 residues. In nucleotides, the CDR3 is TGTGCCAGCTCACAGGTTGATCAAGCTTTCTTT. It codes for CASSQVDQAFF.

The J gene is TRBJ2-7, the V gene TRBV7-9; tentatively, D is TRBD1 (6 bases). CDR3 length: 15 amino acids. Germline CDR1 and CDR2: SEHNR and FQNEAQ (reference sequence). Trimming stripped 6 bases from V and 2 bases from J, with 17 bases between. CDR3 amino acids: CASRPQTGPTYEQYF. Here the CDR3 DNA reads TGTGCCAGCAGGCCACAGACAGGACCTACCTACGAGCAGTACTTC.

In this sample, this clonotype turned up many times. CDR3 sequence: CASSRQPIQSGANVLTF. The CDR3 DNA is TGTGCCAGCAGTCGTCAACCCATACAATCTGGGGCCAACGTCCTGACTTTC. The chain combines TRBV2 with TRBJ2-6; D call uncertain. The ends were cut back, 5 bases at V and 1 base at J, with 15 bases in the middle. This CDR3 is 17 amino acids long. CDR1 is SNHLY and CDR2 is FYNNEI in the germline V gene.

The chain recombines TRBV10-3 with TRBJ2-3; D gene uncertain. V lost 4 bases, J lost 4 bases, and 15 bases lay in between. Per germline, CDR1 ENHRY and CDR2 SYGVKD. This CDR3 comprises 15 residues. Here the CDR3 DNA reads TGTGCCATCAGTGGAGGTGGATCCCCCCCAGATACGCAGTATTTT. This translates into CAISGGGSPPDTQYF.

This clonotype was detected ten times or more. V usage is TRBV7-2 and J usage is TRBJ2-7; D uncertain. Trimming left V 2 bases short and J 2 bases short, with 10 bases between. Germline CDR1 SGHTA, CDR2 FQGNSA. This CDR3 region has 14 residues. The CDR3 nucleotides are TGTGCCAGCAGCTTAATTCTAGACGCCTACGAGCAGTACTTC. Translation gives CASSLILDAYEQYF.

The genes are TRBV12-3 or TRBV12-4 and TRBJ2-5; maybe TRBD2 (6 bases). V was clipped by 2 bases and J by 3 bases, with 10 bases between them. The CDR3 length is 14 residues. CDR3 DNA: TGTGCCAGCAGTTTAAATAGCGGTAAAGAGACCCAGTACTTC. Protein product: CASSLNSGKETQYF.

In its sample, this clonotype was seen many times. The rearrangement joins TRBV2 to TRBJ2-7, with unresolved D. Germline CDR1 SNHLY, CDR2 FYNNEI. Trimming left V 3 bases short and J 0 bases short, with 9 bases between. There are 14 residues in the CDR3. CDR3: CASSDIGTSYEQYF. As DNA, the CDR3 is TGTGCCAGCAGTGATATCGGCACCTCCTACGAGCAGTACTTC.

This clonotype was seen at least ten times. The chain recombines TRBV28 with TRBJ2-1; TRBD2 agrees at 10 bases. CDR1 is MDHEN and CDR2 is SYDVKM in the germline V gene. With 5 bases clipped from V and 3 bases from J, the junction kept 22 bases outside the gene matches. The CDR3 has 21 residues. The CDR3 DNA sequence: TGTGCCAGCAGTCCCCCTGGGGTAGGTCATATGCTAGCGGGAGACTACAATGAGCAGTTCTTC. This encodes CASSPPGVGHMLAGDYNEQFF.

The CDR3 nucleotides read TGCAGTGCTAGTGAGTGGGGGAGAAACTACGAGCAGTACTTC. As protein: CSASEWGRNYEQYF. The rearrangement uses TRBV20-1 and TRBJ2-7; D could derive from TRBD1 or TRBD2 (5 bases each). Trimming took 3 bases from V and 3 from J, leaving 15 bases between them. This CDR3 has 14 amino acids. From germline, CDR1 is DFQATT and CDR2 SNEGSKA (reference sequence).

The table lists this clonotype with a count of one. The chain uses TRBV14 and TRBJ1-2; D ambiguous. The CDR3 has 14 amino acids. V shed 2 bases and J shed 7 bases, with 14 bases lying between them. Germline CDR1 reads SGHDN; CDR2 reads FVKESK. CDR3 amino acids: CASSQLTSLGGYTF. CDR3 DNA: TGTGCCAGCAGCCAACTTACGTCCCTGGGTGGCTACACCTTC.

V and J are TRBV25-1 and TRBJ2-1; 7 positions agree with TRBD2. From germline, CDR1 is MGHDK and CDR2 SYGVNS. Losses at the gene ends were 5 bases for V and 4 bases for J; bases not matched to a gene: 11. The CDR3 covers 16 residues. Written as DNA, the CDR3 is TGTGCCAGCAGTAACCCCGGAGCGGGATCTTACAATGAGCAGTTCTTC. Its protein product is CASSNPGAGSYNEQFF.

This chain links TRBV7-2 with TRBJ2-3; 8 bases match TRBD2. From germline, CDR1 is SGHTA and CDR2 FQGNSA. V was clipped by 0 bases and J by 2 bases; unmatched bases: 7. There are 17 residues in the CDR3. In DNA, the CDR3 is TGTGCCAGCAGCTTAGCGCACACTAGCGGCCCCACAGATACGCAGTATTTT. As protein: CASSLAHTSGPTDTQYF.

This clonotype appeared many times. The CDR3 region is CASSLRESDGYTF. CDR3 in DNA: TGTGCCAGCAGCTTACGGGAAAGCGATGGCTACACCTTC. This chain links TRBV7-9 with TRBJ1-2; D is undetermined. Per the germline V gene, CDR1 is SEHNR and CDR2 is FQNEAQ (reference sequence). This CDR3 comprises 13 residues. The V end was cut by 2 bases, the J end by 6 bases, with 10 bases between.

In its sample, this clonotype was seen many times. The CDR3 DNA is TGCGCCAGCAGCCTTGAACCCCACCTCAATGAGCAGTTCTTC. Protein sequence: CASSLEPHLNEQFF. V and J are TRBV5-1 and TRBJ2-1, with D unclear. Germline lookup yields CDR1 SGHRS and CDR2 YFSETQ. This CDR3 comprises 14 residues. The ends were cut back, 4 bases at V and 6 bases at J, with 14 bases in the middle.

Many counts were recorded for this clonotype. This chain joins TRBV10-3 and TRBJ2-5; D is unclear. V was shortened by 0 bases and J by 4 bases, with 15 bases between the two germline ends. There are 16 residues in the CDR3. Germline-derived CDR1 and CDR2 are ENHRY and SYGVKD. The CDR3 DNA reads TGTGCCATCAGTGAGTCAGTCGGACGGAGTGGAGAGACCCAGTACTTC. Encoded protein: CAISESVGRSGETQYF.

The chain combines TRBV5-1 with TRBJ2-3; D remains unclear. The germline V gene has CDR1 SGHRS and CDR2 YFSETQ. V lost 0 bases, J lost 6 bases, and 23 bases lay in between. The CDR3 has 18 amino acids. Here the CDR3 DNA reads TGCGCCAGCAGCTTGGCCGAAAAGACATTAACGCCGAGGGATACGCAGTATTTT. Translated: CASSLAEKTLTPRDTQYF.

This clonotype was picked up many times. The chain has TRBV6-1 and TRBJ1-6, with D possibly matching TRBD1 (5 bases). The CDR3 spans 14 residues. Looked up from germline, CDR1 is MNHNS and CDR2 is SASEGT. The V and J ends lost 5 bases and 9 bases respectively, with 14 bases between them. The CDR3 coding sequence is TGTGCCAGCAGTCGGGAGAGGGGAGGTTCACCCCTCCACTTT. It translates to CASSRERGGSPLHF.

This clonotype has more than one count but fewer than ten. The rearrangement joins TRBV11-2 to TRBJ2-5; TRBD2 matches at 16 bases. V lost 0 bases, J lost 3 bases, and 4 bases stayed unmatched. This CDR3 has 18 amino acids. CDR1 is SGHAT and CDR2 is FQNNGV in the germline V gene. The CDR3 nucleotides read TGTGCCAGCAGCTTAGAAGGGACTAGCGGGAGGGGGAAAGAGACCCAGTACTTC. Its translation: CASSLEGTSGRGKETQYF. Looking up the rest from reference TRBV11-2 and TRBJ2-5 gives the full variable domain: EAGVAQSPRYKIIEKRQSVAFWCNPISGHATLYWYQQILGQGPKLLIQFQNNGVVDDSQLPKDRFSAERLKGVDSTLKIQPAKLEDSAVYLCASSLEGTSGRGKETQYFGPGTRLLVL.